The TCR beta chain under discussion was sequenced for a study of cytotoxic CD8 clonotypes in ibrutinib-treated CLL. With respect to this clone: Its target is unknown.

The study's findings and limits: Clonality went up at ibrutinib response and then declined back toward baseline at progression.

Trimming took off 0 bases at V and 8 bases at J, with 19 bases between the two ends. Germline loops: CDR1 MGHRA, CDR2 YSYEKL. The CDR3 covers 16 residues. Some clones are missing from TCRdb's copy, which holds only in-frame ones; the method was immunoSEQ multiplex PCR. This table has roughly 130,000 clones, around 93% appearing once. Specimen: PBMCs, collected after 12 months of ibrutinib treatment. The chain uses TRBV4-1 and TRBJ1-2; no clear D gene. The origin of this receptor is a human donor with chronic lymphocytic leukemia. Written as DNA, the CDR3 is TGCGCCAGCAGCCAAGATCAAGGGTGGGATCCACAGGGCTACACCTTC. It yields the protein CASSQDQGWDPQGYTF.